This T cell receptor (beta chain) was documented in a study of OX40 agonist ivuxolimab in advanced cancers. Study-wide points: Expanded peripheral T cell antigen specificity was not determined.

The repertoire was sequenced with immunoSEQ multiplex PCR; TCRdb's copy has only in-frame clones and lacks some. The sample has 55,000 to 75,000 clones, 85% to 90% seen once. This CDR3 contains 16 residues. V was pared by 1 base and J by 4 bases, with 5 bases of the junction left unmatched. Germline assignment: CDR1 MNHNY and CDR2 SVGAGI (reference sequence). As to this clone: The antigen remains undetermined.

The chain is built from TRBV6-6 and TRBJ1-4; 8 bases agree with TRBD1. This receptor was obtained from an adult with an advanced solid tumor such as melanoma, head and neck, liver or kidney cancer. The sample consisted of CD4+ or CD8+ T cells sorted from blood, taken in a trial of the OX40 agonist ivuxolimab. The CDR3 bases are TGTGCCAGCAGTTACTTCCAGGGGGCGGTTAATGAAAAACTGTTTTTT. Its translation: CASSYFQGAVNEKLFF.